This T cell receptor beta chain was recovered during a study of T cell repertoires in cytomegalovirus infection. Study findings and constraints: The cumulative frequency of public TCR beta families distinguished individuals who carried CMV together with the relevant HLA. Dominant in the ex vivo response were TCR beta clonotypes restricted by HLA-C and specific for CMV.

TCRdb independently ran MiXCR on the reads; one entry per CDR3 protein. The sample gives hundreds of thousands of distinct CDR3 sequences, about 33% of which show up once; under 15% is in the top ten. Germline V gene lookup returns CDR1 MNHEY and CDR2 SMNVEV (reference sequence). V shed 5 bases and J 7 bases; nucleotides not matched to a gene: 16. CDR3 length equals 16 residues. Of note for this clonotype: Its cognate antigen is unknown.

The receptor was isolated from a human donor in good health (CMV status not recorded). Some clones in this sample may be carry-over from other donors' samples. Sequencing used cultured CD8+ T cells from PBMCs, obtained from culture after CMV antigen stimulation. The J gene is TRBJ2-7, the V gene TRBV27; 8 bases are a match to TRBD1. The CDR3, as DNA: TGTGCCAGCAGTCCCGGGACAGGTCTCCCTCCTCGGGAGCAGTACTTC. Translation gives CASSPGTGLPPREQYF.